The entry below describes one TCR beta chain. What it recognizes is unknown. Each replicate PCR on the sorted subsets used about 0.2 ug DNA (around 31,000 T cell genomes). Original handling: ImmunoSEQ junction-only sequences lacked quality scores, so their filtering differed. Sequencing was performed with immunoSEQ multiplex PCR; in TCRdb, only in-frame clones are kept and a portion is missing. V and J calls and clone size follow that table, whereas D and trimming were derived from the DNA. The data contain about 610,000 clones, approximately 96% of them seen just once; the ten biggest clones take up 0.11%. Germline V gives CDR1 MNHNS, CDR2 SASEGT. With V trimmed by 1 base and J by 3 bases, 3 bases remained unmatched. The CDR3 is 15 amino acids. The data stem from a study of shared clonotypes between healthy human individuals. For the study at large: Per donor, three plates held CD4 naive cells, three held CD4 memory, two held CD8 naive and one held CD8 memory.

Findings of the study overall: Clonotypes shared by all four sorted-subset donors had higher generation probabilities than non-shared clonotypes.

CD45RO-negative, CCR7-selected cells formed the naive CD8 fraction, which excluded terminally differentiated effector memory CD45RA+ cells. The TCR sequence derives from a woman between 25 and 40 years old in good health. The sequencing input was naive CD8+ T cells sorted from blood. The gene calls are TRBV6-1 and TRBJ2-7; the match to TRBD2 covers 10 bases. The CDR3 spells CASSEGTSGVYEQYF. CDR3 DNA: TGTGCCAGCAGTGAAGGGACTAGCGGAGTCTACGAGCAGTACTTC.